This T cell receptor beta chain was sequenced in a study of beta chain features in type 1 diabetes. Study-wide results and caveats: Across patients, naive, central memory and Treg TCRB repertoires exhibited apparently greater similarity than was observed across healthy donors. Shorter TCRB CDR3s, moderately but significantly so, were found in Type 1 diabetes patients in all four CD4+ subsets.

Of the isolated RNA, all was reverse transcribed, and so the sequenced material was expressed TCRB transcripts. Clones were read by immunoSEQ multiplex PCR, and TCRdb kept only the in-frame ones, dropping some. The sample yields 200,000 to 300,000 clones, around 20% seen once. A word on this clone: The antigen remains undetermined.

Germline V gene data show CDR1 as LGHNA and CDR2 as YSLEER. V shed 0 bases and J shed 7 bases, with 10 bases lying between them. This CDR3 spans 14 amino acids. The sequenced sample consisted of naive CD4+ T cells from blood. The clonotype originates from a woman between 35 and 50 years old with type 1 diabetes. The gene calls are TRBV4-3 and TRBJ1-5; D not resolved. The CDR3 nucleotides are TGCGCCAGCAGCCAAGAGCGCAATCGGCAGCCCCAGCATTTT. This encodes CASSQERNRQPQHF.